A selection of T cell receptor beta chains follows, all from one sample in a study of Graves' ophthalmopathy and Graves' hyperthyroidism. TCRdb reprocessed the multiplex PCR reads with MiXCR, giving one entry per CDR3 protein. Of about 340,000 distinct CDR3 sequences in the sample, 15% to 20% are singletons; the top ten hold more than 9%. The specimen sequenced was peripheral blood. The receptors derive from an adult man with Graves' ophthalmopathy. Both conserved end residues are trimmed from each CDR3. Clone size, where shown, is once, few, many, or a class for clones that have expanded.

v_gene	j_gene	abundance	CDR3aa
TRBV6-1	TRBJ2-5	few	ASSSGRRETQY
TRBV3-1	TRBJ2-2	.	ASSIINSGELF
TRBV20-1	TRBJ2-7	many	SARWSGHGGYEQY
TRBV28	TRBJ1-2	many	ASSSRQGRGYT
TRBV11-2	TRBJ1-1	many	ASSLVGGSRGSEAF
TRBV7-2	TRBJ2-5	many	ASSFELIETQY
TRBV30	TRBJ2-7	few	AWSGSRAHEQY
TRBV27	TRBJ1-1	.	ASSSPMMNTEAF
TRBV10-3	TRBJ2-7	many	AISRAGEQY
TRBV11-2	TRBJ2-6	few	ASRRDRVSSGANVLT
TRBV6-2/TRBV6-3	TRBJ1-2	.	ASSYSSAGHGYT
TRBV28	TRBJ2-5	many	ASTLGQPYQETQY
TRBV6-1	TRBJ2-7	few	ASSEPTGMYEQY
TRBV11-2	TRBJ2-7	many	ASSLQLSSYEQY
TRBV19	TRBJ1-1	.	ASSIGDRVSEAF
TRBV3-1	TRBJ2-5	.	ASSQADREETQY
TRBV6-5	TRBJ2-2	many	ASSYLSGRVTGELF
TRBV6-2/TRBV6-3	TRBJ1-1	many	ASIAIPNTEAF
TRBV2	TRBJ2-2	many	ASRMNTGELF
TRBV28	TRBJ2-7	many	ASSLSWAQIYEQY
TRBV19	TRBJ2-2	few	ASSIGSLQGGELL
TRBV7-8	TRBJ2-5	.	ASSLLGDSQETQY
TRBV29-1	TRBJ1-2	many	SVEGGRAVSGYGYT
TRBV6-2/TRBV6-3	TRBJ2-7	many	ASSRPGLAGVGEQY
TRBV6-1	TRBJ1-2	few	ASSQQGAVYGYT
TRBV2	TRBJ1-6	many	ASSETGSPLH
TRBV7-3	TRBJ1-1	.	ASSLVRINMNTEAF
TRBV4-1	TRBJ1-1	many	ASSQDLGMTEAF
TRBV7-8	TRBJ2-2	many	ASSGGRTANTGELF